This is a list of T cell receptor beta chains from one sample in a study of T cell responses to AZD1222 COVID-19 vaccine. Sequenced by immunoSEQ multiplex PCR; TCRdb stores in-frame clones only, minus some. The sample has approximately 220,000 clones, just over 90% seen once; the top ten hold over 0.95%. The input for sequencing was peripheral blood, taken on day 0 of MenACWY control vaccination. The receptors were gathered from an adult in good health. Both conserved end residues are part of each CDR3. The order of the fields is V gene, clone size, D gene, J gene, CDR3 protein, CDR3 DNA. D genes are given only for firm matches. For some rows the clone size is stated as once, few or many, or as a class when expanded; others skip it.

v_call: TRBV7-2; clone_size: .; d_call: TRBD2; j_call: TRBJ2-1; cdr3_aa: CASSLRGAGVDNEQFF; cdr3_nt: TGTGCCAGCAGCTTACGGGGAGCGGGGGTCGACAATGAGCAGTTCTTC
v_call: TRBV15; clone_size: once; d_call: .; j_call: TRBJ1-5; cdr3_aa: CATSRDRAFNQPQHF; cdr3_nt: TGTGCCACCAGCAGAGATAGGGCGTTCAATCAGCCCCAGCATTTT
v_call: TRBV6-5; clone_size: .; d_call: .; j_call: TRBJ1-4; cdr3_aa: CASSTYGGFGEKLFF; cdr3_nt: TGTGCCAGCAGTACTTATGGAGGGTTTGGAGAAAAACTGTTTTTT
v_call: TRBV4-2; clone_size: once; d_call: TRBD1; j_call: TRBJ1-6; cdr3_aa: CASSQDRDRNSPLHF; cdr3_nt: TGTGCCAGCAGCCAAGATAGGGACAGGAATTCACCCCTCCACTTT
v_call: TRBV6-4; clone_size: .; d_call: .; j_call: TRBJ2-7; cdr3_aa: CASILSSYEQYF; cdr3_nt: TGTGCCAGCATCTTGAGCTCCTACGAGCAGTACTTC
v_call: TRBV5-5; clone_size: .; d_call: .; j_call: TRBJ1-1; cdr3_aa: CASSQPGARAEAFF; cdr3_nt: TGTGCCAGCAGCCAGCCGGGGGCCCGGGCTGAAGCTTTCTTT
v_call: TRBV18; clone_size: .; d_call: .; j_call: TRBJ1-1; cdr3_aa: CASSPPGGVEAFF; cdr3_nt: TGTGCCAGCTCACCACCGGGGGGAGTTGAAGCTTTCTTT
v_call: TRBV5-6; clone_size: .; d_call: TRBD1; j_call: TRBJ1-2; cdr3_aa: CASSSPGQGHGYTF; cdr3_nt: TGTGCCAGCAGCTCCCCGGGACAGGGACATGGCTACACCTTC
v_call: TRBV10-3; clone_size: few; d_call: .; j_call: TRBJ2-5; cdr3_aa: CAISEGQETQYF; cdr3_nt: TGTGCCATCAGTGAGGGGCAAGAGACCCAGTACTTC
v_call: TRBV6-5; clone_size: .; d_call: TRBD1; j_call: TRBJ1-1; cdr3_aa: CASSFTERQGEAFF; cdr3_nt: TGTGCCAGCAGTTTCACCGAGAGACAGGGTGAAGCTTTCTTT
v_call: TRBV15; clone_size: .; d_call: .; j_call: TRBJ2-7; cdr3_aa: CATSNALTGRMEEQYF; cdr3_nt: TGTGCCACCAGCAATGCATTGACAGGGAGGATGGAAGAGCAGTACTTC
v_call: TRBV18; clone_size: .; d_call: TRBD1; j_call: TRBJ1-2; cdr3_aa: CASSPQRDRGGYGYTF; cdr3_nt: TGTGCCAGCTCACCCCAACGGGACAGGGGAGGCTATGGCTACACCTTC
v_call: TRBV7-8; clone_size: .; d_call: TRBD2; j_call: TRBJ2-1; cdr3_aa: CASSGRGRNSYNEQFF; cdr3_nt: TGTGCCAGCAGCGGTCGCGGGAGGAACTCCTACAATGAGCAGTTCTTC
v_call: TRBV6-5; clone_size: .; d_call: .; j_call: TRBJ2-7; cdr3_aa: CASRFRGRTYEQYF; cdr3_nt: TGTGCCAGCCGGTTCAGGGGGAGGACCTACGAGCAGTACTTC
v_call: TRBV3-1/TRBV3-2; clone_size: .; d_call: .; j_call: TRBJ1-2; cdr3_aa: CASSPVGGRNYGYTF; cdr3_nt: TGTGCCAGCAGCCCAGTCGGGGGGCGTAACTATGGCTACACCTTC
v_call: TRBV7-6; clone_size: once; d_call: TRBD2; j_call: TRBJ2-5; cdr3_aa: CASSPLGLAGRETQYF; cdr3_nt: TGTGCCAGCAGCCCCCTGGGACTAGCGGGACGGGAGACCCAGTACTTC
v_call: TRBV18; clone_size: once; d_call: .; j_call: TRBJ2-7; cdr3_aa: CASSPQGSKSEQYF; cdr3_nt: TGTGCCAGCTCACCACAGGGTTCCAAGAGCGAGCAGTACTTC
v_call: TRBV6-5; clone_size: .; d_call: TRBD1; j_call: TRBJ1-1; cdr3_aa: CASSLTGGEGYTEAFF; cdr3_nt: TGTGCCAGCAGTTTAACAGGGGGCGAGGGTTACACTGAAGCTTTCTTT
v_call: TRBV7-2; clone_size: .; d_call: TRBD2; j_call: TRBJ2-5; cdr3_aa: CASSLYGGDGGFETQYF; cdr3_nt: TGTGCCAGCAGCTTATATGGGGGGGACGGTGGGTTTGAAACCCAGTACTTC
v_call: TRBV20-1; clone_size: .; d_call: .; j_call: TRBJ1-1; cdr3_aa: CSAIPDFEAFF; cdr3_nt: TGCAGTGCAATACCTGACTTTGAAGCTTTCTTT
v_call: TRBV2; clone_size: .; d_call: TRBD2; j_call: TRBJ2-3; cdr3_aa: CASRLAGSTDTQYF; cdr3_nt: TGTGCCAGTAGACTAGCGGGGAGCACAGATACGCAGTATTTT
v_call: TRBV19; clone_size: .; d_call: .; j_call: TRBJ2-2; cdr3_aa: CASSTPNKNGELFF; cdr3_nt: TGTGCCAGTAGTACGCCCAATAAAAACGGGGAGCTGTTTTTT
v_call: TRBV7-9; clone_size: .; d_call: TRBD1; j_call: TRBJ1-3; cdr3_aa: CASSLETGLRGNTIYF; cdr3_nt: TGTGCCAGCAGCCTCGAGACAGGGTTGAGGGGAAACACCATATATTTT
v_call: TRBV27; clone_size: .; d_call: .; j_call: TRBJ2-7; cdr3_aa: CASSQRATGPYEQYF; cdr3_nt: TGTGCCAGCAGTCAACGAGCAACAGGTCCCTACGAGCAGTACTTC
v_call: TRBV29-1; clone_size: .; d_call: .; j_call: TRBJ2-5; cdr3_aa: CSVDPSQETQYF; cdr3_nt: TGCAGCGTTGACCCCAGCCAAGAGACCCAGTACTTC
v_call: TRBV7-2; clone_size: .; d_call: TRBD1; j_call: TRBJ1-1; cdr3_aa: CASSSRQGATEAFF; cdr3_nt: TGTGCCAGCAGTTCTCGACAGGGGGCTACTGAAGCTTTCTTT
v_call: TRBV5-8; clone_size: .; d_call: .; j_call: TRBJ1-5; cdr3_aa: CASSVTERQVNSNQPQHF; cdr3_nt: TGTGCCAGCAGCGTGACGGAGAGACAGGTCAATAGCAATCAGCCCCAGCATTTT
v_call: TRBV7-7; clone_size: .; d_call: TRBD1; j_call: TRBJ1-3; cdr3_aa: CASSRGTASSGNTIYF; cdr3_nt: TGTGCTAGCAGCCGAGGGACAGCGAGCTCTGGAAACACCATATATTTT
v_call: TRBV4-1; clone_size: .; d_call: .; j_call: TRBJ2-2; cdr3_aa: CASSHAGGKQGELFF; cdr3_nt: TGCGCCAGCAGCCATGCCGGGGGTAAACAAGGGGAGCTGTTTTTT
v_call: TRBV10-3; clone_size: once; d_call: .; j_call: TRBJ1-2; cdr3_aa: CAISPPGEAYGYTF; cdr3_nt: TGTGCCATCAGCCCCCCAGGGGAGGCCTATGGCTACACCTTC
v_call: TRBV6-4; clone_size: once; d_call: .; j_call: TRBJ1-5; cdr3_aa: CASSPEGNQPQHF; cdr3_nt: TGTGCCAGCAGTCCGGAGGGCAATCAGCCCCAGCATTTT
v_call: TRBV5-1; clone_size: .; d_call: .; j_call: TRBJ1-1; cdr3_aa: CASSLGWGRVNTEAFF; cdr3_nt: TGCGCCAGCAGCTTAGGGTGGGGAAGGGTAAACACTGAAGCTTTCTTT
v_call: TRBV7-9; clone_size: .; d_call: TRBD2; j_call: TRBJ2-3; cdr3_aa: CASSPGLAGAADTQYF; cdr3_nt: TGTGCCAGCAGCCCTGGACTAGCGGGGGCGGCAGATACGCAGTATTTT
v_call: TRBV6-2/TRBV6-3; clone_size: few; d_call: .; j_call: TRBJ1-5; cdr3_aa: CASSIALGGYNQPQHF; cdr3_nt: TGTGCCAGCAGTATCGCTCTGGGGGGGTACAATCAGCCCCAGCATTTT
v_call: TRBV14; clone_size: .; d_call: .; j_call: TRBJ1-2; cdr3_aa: CASSQDHYGYTF; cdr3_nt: TGTGCCAGCAGCCAAGACCACTATGGCTACACCTTC
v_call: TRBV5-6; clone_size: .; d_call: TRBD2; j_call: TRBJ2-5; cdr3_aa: CASSSGTSGRETQYF; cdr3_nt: TGTGCCAGCAGCTCGGGGACTAGCGGGCGAGAGACCCAGTACTTC
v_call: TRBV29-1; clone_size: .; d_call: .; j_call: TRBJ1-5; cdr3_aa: CSVGGGAEQPQHF; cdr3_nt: TGCAGCGTTGGGGGAGGGGCAGAACAGCCCCAGCATTTT
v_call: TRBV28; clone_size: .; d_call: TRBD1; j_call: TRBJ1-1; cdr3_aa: CASSFAGGTEAFF; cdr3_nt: TGTGCCAGCAGTTTCGCAGGGGGCACTGAAGCTTTCTTT
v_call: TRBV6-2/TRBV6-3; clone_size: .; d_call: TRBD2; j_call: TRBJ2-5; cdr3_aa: CASSYSQRGRRETQYF; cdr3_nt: TGTGCCAGCAGTTACTCGCAGCGGGGCAGGCGAGAGACCCAGTACTTC
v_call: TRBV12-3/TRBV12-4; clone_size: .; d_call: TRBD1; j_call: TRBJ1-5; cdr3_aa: CASSFRQGQPQHF; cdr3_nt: TGTGCCAGCAGTTTCAGACAGGGGCAGCCCCAGCATTTT
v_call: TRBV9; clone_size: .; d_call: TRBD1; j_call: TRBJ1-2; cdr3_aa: CASGQGRYGYTF; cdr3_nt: TGTGCCAGCGGACAGGGACGCTATGGCTACACCTTC
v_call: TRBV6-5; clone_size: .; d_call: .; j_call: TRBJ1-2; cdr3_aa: CASSYSTRDSYGYTF; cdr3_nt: TGTGCCAGCAGTTACTCGACGAGGGATTCCTATGGCTACACCTTC